This TCR beta chain comes out of a study of blood T cell repertoires in COVID-19 (dated by TCRdb to 2019 to 2021). Describing the broader study: Samples covering the acute and convalescent phases of COVID-19 were provided by collaborators in the United States, Italy and Spain. The prospective study material was composed of cDNA or gDNA derived from T cells, B-cell-depleted T cells, or PBMCs. Deeply sampled blood TCRbeta repertoires from subjects exposed to, actively infected with, or recovered from COVID-19 were included in the dataset. The repertoires were released in a freely available public database intended as a resource for research on the immune response to SARS-CoV-2. Samples came from the ongoing ImmuneRACE study (first 160 participants) plus 1,254 subjects from 6 global collaborators. The sample metadata nearly always contained a de-identified subject ID, COVID-19 status, age in years and sex. Where available, HLA class I and class II types were obtained from metadata supplied by the sample provider rather than from assay-based typing.

The paper's findings and limits, for the study overall: The quantity of clinical and demographic metadata differed by source and by participant and was supplied without curation.

TCRbeta CDR3 regions were amplified from genomic DNA by means of the immunoSEQ Assay, a bias-controlled multiplex PCR. The paper's processing steps were these. The number of nucleated cells in each sample was estimated from the amplification of reference gene primers within the assay. Sequence reads were collapsed and filtered to measure the absolute abundance of every unique TCRbeta CDR3 rearrangement. For each sample, productive Simpson clonality was calculated as the square root of Simpson's diversity index across productive rearrangements. The clones in this table, taken by TCRdb from immuneACCESS, are in-frame only. Not every clone is retained; where verified, under half of the shortfall comes from an unresolved V gene, and the cause of the rest is unknown. V, J and clone size derive from that table, while D and trimming were established from the DNA sequence. A total of roughly 150,000 clones appear in this sample, around 87% of them only once. The top ten hold around 5% of the sample.

Concerning this clone itself: The specificity of this receptor is unknown. No quality values exist for individual bases; no much larger clone is one base distant.

Via the germline V gene, CDR1 is MNHEY and CDR2 SVGAGI. The cysteine opens and the phenylalanine closes a CDR3 of 12 amino acids. Solely the CDR3 DNA is kept, with 36 bases framed from the first base. Here V drops 8 bases and J drops 7 bases, and the junction holds 7 bases not matched to any gene. Collaborating institutions collected whole blood in K2EDTA tubes following their own protocols. For TCRbeta analysis, collaborator samples were shipped as frozen whole blood, as isolated PBMCs, or as DNA extracted from either sample type. This TCR was sampled from a human donor in a cohort sampled during active COVID-19. The receptor chain draws on TRBV6-5 and TRBJ2-7; TRBD2 aligns with 8 central bases. Input material: peripheral blood. The nucleotides read TGTGCCAGCCTAGCGGGTGTCCGGGAGCAGTACTTC. This encodes CASLAGVREQYF.